Listed here is a single T cell receptor (beta chain). Its antigen is undetermined. This entry belongs to a study of T cell responses to AZD1222 COVID-19 vaccine. Study results and limitations: Of the AZD1222 recipients, only 5 to 7 were seropositive at baseline. Elevations in Spike-specific TCR breadth and depth followed administration of two AZD1222 doses. Nearly half of the spike-specific TCRs reportedly recognize variant regions that carry no mutations. Clonal diversity may have been underestimated, and the donors were mostly white British, with more females than males.

The protocol was immunoSEQ multiplex PCR, while the TCRdb copy is restricted to in-frame clones and leaves out a portion. The data show around 170,000 clones, 85% to 95% seen once. V was pared by 5 bases and J by 2 bases, with 10 bases between. Germline-derived CDR1 and CDR2 are SGHTA and FQGNSA. The CDR3 is 13 amino acids. This sequence was found in an adult in good health. The chain recombines TRBV7-2 with TRBJ2-7, with D tentatively TRBD1 or TRBD2 (5 bases each). Here the sequenced sample was peripheral blood, taken on day 0 of AZD1222 vaccination. CDR3 in amino acids: CASSLGPPYEQYF. Written as DNA, the CDR3 is TGTGCCAGCAGCCTGGGACCCCCCTACGAGCAGTACTTC.